This TCR beta chain was identified in a study of patients and donors after allogeneic stem cell transplantation. MiXCR, applied by TCRdb to the RT-PCR reads, yields one record per CDR3 protein. The sample lists about a million distinct CDR3 sequences; approximately 19% were seen once. This clonotype showed up just a few times. The sequencing input was blood, either unsorted or a sorted T cell fraction (not recorded which). This clonotype was sampled from a human donor who was either an allogeneic HSCT recipient or a stem cell or donor lymphocyte infusion donor (not recorded which). It is not recorded whose cells these are; they may come from a transplant donor.

CDR3 bases: TGTGCCAGCAGTTTAACTGCTAGCGGGGGCGTGGAGACCCAGTACTTC. This encodes CASSLTASGGVETQYF. The V gene is TRBV12-3 or TRBV12-4, the J gene TRBJ2-5; TRBD2 agrees at 10 bases. The CDR3 length is 16 residues. V dropped 2 bases and J dropped 5; count of bases not matched to a gene: 8.